Listed here are 32 T cell receptor beta chains from one sample, sequenced in a study of memory CD8 T cells in hepatitis C reinfection. Only in-frame clones appear in the TCRdb table, and some are missing; sequencing was by immunoSEQ multiplex PCR. The repertoire holds about 50,000 clones, with about 90% as singletons. Time point described: pre-reinfection, 55 to 20 weeks before reinfection detection. Sorted cells were sequenced directly ex vivo without any in vitro expansion. Sequencing was performed on naive CD8+ T cells sorted from blood. All receptors derive from a young man with hepatitis C virus infection.

This chain connects TRBV29-1 to TRBJ2-1; 10 positions agree with TRBD2. J was trimmed by 0 bases and V by 5 bases; bases with no gene match: 1. CDR1 is SQVTM and CDR2 is ANQGSEA in the germline V gene. This CDR3 has 14 residues. DNA for the CDR3: TGCAGCGTTACTAGCGGGATCTCCTACAATGAGCAGTTCTTC. Translating gives CSVTSGISYNEQFF.

The CDR3 coding sequence is TGTGCCAGCAGTTTCCCTCTTCGAGGGAGGGCCTCGGATACGCAGTATTTT. It is translated as CASSFPLRGRASDTQYF. V and J are TRBV28 and TRBJ2-3, with 7 bases identical to TRBD2. CDR1 and CDR2 from the germline V gene are MDHEN and SYDVKM. The CDR3 length is 17 residues. After removal of 3 bases from V and 6 bases from J, the junction contained 15 bases not matched to a gene.

The V call is TRBV19, the J call TRBJ2-1; TRBD1 matches 8 bases. Germline V lookup: CDR1 LNHDA, CDR2 SQIVND (reference sequence). The CDR3 totals 13 residues. The J segment lost 7 bases and the V segment lost 1 base, leaving 0 bases of the junction unmatched. Written as DNA, the CDR3 is TGTGCCAGTAGTATAGGGACAGGGAATGAGCAGTTCTTC. Protein product: CASSIGTGNEQFF.

V is TRBV6-5 and J is TRBJ2-1; 8 nucleotides line up with TRBD2. The V segment lost 5 bases and the J segment 7 bases; nucleotides outside the gene matches: 7. The length of the CDR3 is 14 residues. The V gene's germline CDR1 is MNHEY and CDR2 SVGAGI. CDR3 nucleotides: TGTGCCAGCAGTGCTTCTAGCGGGTGGAATGAGCAGTTCTTC. Translation: CASSASSGWNEQFF.

The chain carries TRBV4-1 and TRBJ2-7; no clear D. V lost 0 bases and J lost 2, with 11 bases in between. The CDR3 totals 15 residues. CDR1 and CDR2 from the germline V gene are MGHRA and YSYEKL. The CDR3: CASSQENVPAYEQYF. CDR3 in DNA: TGCGCCAGCAGCCAAGAGAACGTGCCAGCCTACGAGCAGTACTTC.

V and J are TRBV6-1 and TRBJ2-1; 13 positions agree with TRBD2. Trimming removed 1 base from V and 15 bases from J; junction bases left unmatched: 12. CDR3 size: 16 residues. CDR1 is MNHNS, CDR2 SASEGT, per germline. CDR3 nucleotides: TGTGCCAGCAGTGAAGAGGTAGCCCGACTAGCGGGAGGAACGTTCTTC. It specifies CASSEEVARLAGGTFF.

The chain has TRBV7-9 and TRBJ2-5, with D uncertain. Germline V CDR1 and CDR2: SEHNR, FQNEAQ (reference sequence). The CDR3 is 13 residues long. V was pared by 7 bases and J by 0 bases, with 9 bases between. This chain's CDR3 is CASTLSYQETQYF. In DNA, the CDR3 is TGTGCCAGCACCTTGTCGTACCAAGAGACCCAGTACTTC.

This chain joins TRBV7-9 and TRBJ1-6, with 8 bases fitting TRBD1. The CDR3 consists of 14 residues. V lost 5 bases to trimming and J lost 8 bases; unmatched junction nucleotides: 5. The germline CDR1 and CDR2 sequences are SEHNR and FQNEAQ (reference sequence). In nucleotides, the CDR3 is TGTGCCAGCAGCCTTGGGACAGGAGATTCACCCCTCCACTTT. Encoded protein: CASSLGTGDSPLHF.

V usage is TRBV6-5 and J usage is TRBJ2-1, with TRBD2 matching over 9 bases. From germline, CDR1 is MNHEY and CDR2 SVGAGI. With V trimmed by 8 bases and J by 9 bases, 14 bases remained unmatched. This CDR3 is built from 15 residues. CDR3 protein: CASSPYAGGPSEQFF. CDR3 DNA sequence: TGTGCCAGCTCCCCTTACGCGGGAGGGCCTAGTGAGCAGTTCTTC.

This clone is labeled medium-sized (0.01 to 0.1%). The CDR3 spells CASSHPSDNRGYTF. CDR3 nucleotides: TGTGCCAGCAGCCATCCGTCGGACAATCGTGGCTACACCTTC. The J gene is TRBJ1-2, the V gene TRBV4-2; tentatively, D is TRBD1 (5 bases). With 3 bases removed from V and 7 bases from J, the gap between germline ends came to 15 bases. Germline loops: CDR1 LGHNA, CDR2 YNFKEQ. The CDR3 loop spans 14 amino acids.

The J gene is TRBJ2-1, the V gene TRBV19; 7 nucleotides match TRBD2. Looked up from germline, CDR1 is LNHDA and CDR2 is SQIVND (reference sequence). This CDR3 has 17 amino acids. The V gene end was trimmed by 3 bases and the J gene end by 2 bases; junction bases not matched to a gene: 10. In DNA form, the CDR3 reads TGTGCCAGTAGTATGTACGTGACGGGGGGAACCTACAATGAGCAGTTCTTC. Encoded protein: CASSMYVTGGTYNEQFF.

The chain links TRBV5-4 to TRBJ1-1; D is possibly TRBD1 (5 bases). The CDR3 is 12 residues long. V lost 6 bases to trimming and J lost 6 bases, with 12 bases between them. Looked up from germline, CDR1 is SGHNT and CDR2 is YYREEE (reference sequence). This CDR3 reads CASKGAGPEAFF. CDR3 DNA: TGTGCCAGCAAAGGGGCAGGCCCTGAAGCTTTCTTT.

V gene TRBV27 combines with J gene TRBJ1-1, with 7 bases aligning to TRBD1. Losses at the gene ends were 6 bases for V and 0 bases for J; bases not matched to a gene: 7. The length of the CDR3 is 15 residues. Germline CDR1 reads MNHEY; CDR2 reads SMNVEV (reference sequence). This CDR3 is CASRDQQGLNTEAFF. The CDR3 DNA reads TGTGCCAGCAGAGATCAACAGGGGCTGAACACTGAAGCTTTCTTT.

The chain carries TRBV4-2 and TRBJ2-2; perhaps TRBD1 as D (6 bases). The CDR3 consists of 17 residues. V lost 0 bases, J lost 1 base, and 12 bases lay in between. CDR1 and CDR2 from the germline V gene are LGHNA and YNFKEQ. Written as DNA, the CDR3 is TGTGCCAGCAGCCAAGAGGCCGGGACACTGAACACCGGGGAGCTGTTTTTT. Translated: CASSQEAGTLNTGELFF.

The genes are TRBV4-1 and TRBJ2-7, with TRBD2 as a possible D gene (5 bases). Trimming removed 0 bases from V and 0 bases from J, with 12 bases in between. The CDR3 extends over 16 amino acids. Germline V CDR1 and CDR2: MGHRA, YSYEKL. DNA for the CDR3: TGCGCCAGCAGCCAAGATTGGGCGGGTTACTCCTACGAGCAGTACTTC. This gives the protein CASSQDWAGYSYEQYF.

This chain links TRBV5-1 with TRBJ1-5; no reliable D call. CDR1 and CDR2 from the germline V gene are SGHRS and YFSETQ. This CDR3 has 13 amino acids. Trimming took 0 bases from V and 3 from J, leaving 4 bases between them. The DNA for the CDR3 is TGCGCCAGCAGCTTGGGAGTCAATCAGCCCCAGCATTTT. It translates to CASSLGVNQPQHF.

V and J are TRBV7-9 and TRBJ2-7, with TRBD2 matching over 11 bases. Losses at the gene ends were 6 bases for V and 2 bases for J; bases not matched to a gene: 3. The CDR3 has 14 residues. The germline V gene encodes CDR1 SEHNR and CDR2 FQNEAQ (reference sequence). CDR3 DNA: TGTGCCAGCAGTGGGACTAGCGGAACCTACGAGCAGTACTTC. It codes for CASSGTSGTYEQYF.

The chain links TRBV19 to TRBJ2-1, with 8 bases that match TRBD1. The CDR3 totals 15 residues. In germline, CDR1 is LNHDA, CDR2 SQIVND (reference sequence). V gave up 5 bases and J gave up 5 bases; unmatched junction bases: 8. CDR3 in DNA: TGTGCCAGTAGTGTTTATCACAGGGGGGACAATGAGCAGTTCTTC. Protein sequence: CASSVYHRGDNEQFF.

The V and J genes are TRBV4-1 and TRBJ2-7; TRBD1 matches at 9 bases. Losses at the gene ends were 6 bases for V and 1 base for J; bases not matched to a gene: 1. The CDR3 sequence is 13 residues long. Germline CDR1 reads MGHRA; CDR2 reads YSYEKL. CDR3 in DNA: TGCGCCAGCAGGGGACAGGGATCCTACGAGCAGTACTTC. Its translation: CASRGQGSYEQYF.

The genes are TRBV19 and TRBJ1-5; 10 bases fit TRBD1. V lost 5 bases and J lost 7; bases outside the gene matches: 5. Germline-derived CDR1 and CDR2 are LNHDA and SQIVND (reference sequence). The CDR3 contains 14 residues. Written as DNA, the CDR3 is TGTGCCAGTAGTCCCGGGACAGGGGTCCAGCCCCAGCATTTT. It yields the protein CASSPGTGVQPQHF.

The rearrangement uses TRBV19 and TRBJ2-1, with a tentative D call TRBD2 (6 bases). V was pared by 5 bases and J by 1 base, with 9 bases between. The V gene's germline CDR1 is LNHDA and CDR2 SQIVND (reference sequence). This CDR3 is built from 14 residues. The CDR3 DNA reads TGTGCCAGTAGTGCCGGGACTTCCTACAATGAGCAGTTCTTC. Protein: CASSAGTSYNEQFF.

The rearrangement uses TRBV11-2 and TRBJ2-1; D not resolved. Germline lookup yields CDR1 SGHAT and CDR2 FQNNGV. V shed 5 bases and J shed 7 bases, with 12 bases lying between them. The CDR3 is made up of 13 amino acids. CDR3 nucleotides: TGTGCCAGCAGCCAGAATACAGATAATGAGCAGTTCTTC. It specifies CASSQNTDNEQFF.

This clone was picked up one time. The J gene is TRBJ2-2, the V gene TRBV7-2; 8 nucleotides align to TRBD2. Germline V gene data show CDR1 as SGHTA and CDR2 as FQGNSA. After removal of 6 bases from V and 3 bases from J, the junction contained 3 bases not matched to a gene. This CDR3 is 14 amino acids long. CDR3 nucleotide sequence: TGTGCCAGCAGTTACGGGGGGGACACCGGGGAGCTGTTTTTT. Amino acids: CASSYGGDTGELFF.

The table lists this clone with a count of one. V gene TRBV15 combines with J gene TRBJ1-2, with D maybe TRBD1 (5 bases). Germline lookup yields CDR1 LNHNV and CDR2 YYDKDF (reference sequence). V gave up 6 bases and J gave up 3 bases, with 11 bases separating them. CDR3 length equals 13 residues. DNA for the CDR3: TGTGCCACCAGACAGGTCAACGACTATGGCTACACCTTC. Protein: CATRQVNDYGYTF.

This CDR3 is CASSEYRGLYEQYF. CDR3 nucleotide sequence: TGTGCCAGCAGTGAGTACAGGGGGCTGTACGAGCAGTACTTC. J is TRBJ2-7 and V is TRBV2, with TRBD1 identical over 9 bases. With V trimmed by 3 bases and J by 4 bases, 4 bases remained unmatched. CDR3 length: 14 amino acids. CDR1 is SNHLY and CDR2 is FYNNEI in the germline V gene.

This clone was seen only once. The CDR3 nucleotides read TGCGCCAGCAGCCAAGCGGGGGGTTCTGGAAACACCATATATTTT. Amino acids: CASSQAGGSGNTIYF. The chain uses TRBV4-1 and TRBJ1-3, with D tentatively TRBD1 (5 bases). Germline V CDR1 and CDR2: MGHRA, YSYEKL. V was cut by 1 base and J by 1 base, with 8 bases left in between. The CDR3 totals 15 residues.

This clone was seen a single time. The DNA for the CDR3 is TGTGCCAGCAGCCAGACAGGGGGCTATGGCTACACCTTC. Translated: CASSQTGGYGYTF. The gene calls are TRBV7-9 and TRBJ1-2; 9 bases fit TRBD1. Germline V gives CDR1 SEHNR, CDR2 FQNEAQ (reference sequence). J gave up 4 bases and V 5 bases, and 2 bases lay outside the gene matches. This CDR3 is 13 amino acids long.

The chain combines TRBV7-2 with TRBJ2-1; 14 bases line up with TRBD2. Germline V gives CDR1 SGHTA, CDR2 FQGNSA. The J segment lost 7 bases and the V segment lost 4 bases, leaving 3 bases of the junction unmatched. CDR3 length equals 15 residues. The CDR3 sequence: CASSSGLAGGNEQFF. CDR3 in DNA: TGTGCCAGCAGCTCCGGACTAGCGGGGGGTAATGAGCAGTTCTTC.

The chain couples TRBV5-4 to TRBJ1-1, with D possibly matching TRBD1 (6 bases). Germline assignment: CDR1 SGHNT and CDR2 YYREEE (reference sequence). The V end was cut by 5 bases, the J end by 1 base, with 15 bases between. This CDR3 region has 15 residues. Here the CDR3 DNA reads TGTGCCAGCAGTTCCGCCGGGACACCGAACACTGAAGCTTTCTTT. Encoded protein: CASSSAGTPNTEAFF.

The rearrangement links TRBV27 to TRBJ2-2; no clear D. The CDR3 contains 11 residues. Trimming took 7 bases from V and 2 from J, leaving 2 bases between them. From germline, CDR1 is MNHEY and CDR2 SMNVEV (reference sequence). CDR3 nucleotides: TGTGCCAGCACTAACACCGGGGAGCTGTTTTTT. Translated, it gives CASTNTGELFF.

The chain employs TRBV14 and TRBJ2-4; 11 bases agree with TRBD2. Germline CDR1 is SGHDN and CDR2 is FVKESK. The V and J ends lost 4 bases and 0 bases, in that order; junction bases with no gene match: 11. The CDR3 is made up of 19 amino acids. CDR3: CASSPGLAGRSLAKNIQYF. The CDR3 DNA is TGTGCCAGCAGCCCTGGACTAGCGGGCCGCAGCCTAGCCAAAAACATTCAGTACTTC.

The chain links TRBV6-1 to TRBJ1-2; D is uncertain. The CDR3 contains 14 residues. Germline values: CDR1 MNHNS, CDR2 SASEGT. V was shortened by 1 base and J by 3 bases, with 9 bases between the two germline ends. The CDR3 protein is CASSEGRTDYGYTF. The DNA of the CDR3 is TGTGCCAGCAGTGAAGGAAGGACTGACTATGGCTACACCTTC.